The source of this T cell receptor (beta chain) is a study of blood T cell repertoires in COVID-19. Sequencing used immunoSEQ multiplex PCR; TCRdb keeps in-frame clones, though not all of them. The data hold more than 120,000 clones, with roughly 85% observed a single time. Germline values: CDR1 SGHRS, CDR2 YFSETQ. V was clipped by 1 base and J by 3 bases, with 19 bases between them. This CDR3 is 17 amino acids long. Sequenced input: peripheral blood. This TCR was sampled from a human donor with acute or convalescent COVID-19. The donor label of this sample is uncertain. The V and J genes are TRBV5-1 and TRBJ1-1; TRBD1 is a possible D gene (5 bases). For the CDR3, the DNA is TGCGCCAGCAGCTTGAGGGTGGGGGGAAGTAGGGACACTGAAGCTTTCTTT. Amino acids: CASSLRVGGSRDTEAFF.